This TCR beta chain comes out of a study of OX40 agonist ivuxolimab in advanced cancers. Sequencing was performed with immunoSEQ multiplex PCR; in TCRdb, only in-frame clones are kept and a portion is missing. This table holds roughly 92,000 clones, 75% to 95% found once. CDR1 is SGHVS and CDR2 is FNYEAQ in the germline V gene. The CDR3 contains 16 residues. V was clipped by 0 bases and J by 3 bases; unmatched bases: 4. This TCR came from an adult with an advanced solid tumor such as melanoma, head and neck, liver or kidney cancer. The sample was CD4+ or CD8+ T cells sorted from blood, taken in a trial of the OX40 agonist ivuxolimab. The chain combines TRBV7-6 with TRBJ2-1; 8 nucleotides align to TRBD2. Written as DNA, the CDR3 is TGTGCCAGCAGCTTAGCGTCCAGCGGGGGCTACAATGAGCAGTTCTTC. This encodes CASSLASSGGYNEQFF.